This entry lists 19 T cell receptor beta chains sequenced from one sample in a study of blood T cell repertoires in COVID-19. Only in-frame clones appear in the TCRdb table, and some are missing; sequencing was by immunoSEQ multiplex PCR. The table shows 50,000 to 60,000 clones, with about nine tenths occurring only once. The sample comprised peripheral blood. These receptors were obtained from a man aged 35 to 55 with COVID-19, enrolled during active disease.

The CDR3, as DNA: TGCGCCAGCAAACAGACAGGGAGCACTGAAGCTTTCTTT. Translation gives CASKQTGSTEAFF. V and J are TRBV10-1 and TRBJ1-1; the match to TRBD1 covers 7 bases. Trimming at V came to 7 bases and at J to 4 bases, leaving 6 bases not matched to a gene. CDR1 and CDR2 (germline): WNHNN, SYGVQD (reference sequence). The CDR3 is 13 amino acids.

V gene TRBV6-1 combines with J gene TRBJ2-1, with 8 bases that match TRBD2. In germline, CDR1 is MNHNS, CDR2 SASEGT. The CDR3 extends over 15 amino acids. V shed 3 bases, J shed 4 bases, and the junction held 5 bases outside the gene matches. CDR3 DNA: TGTGCCAGCAGTGAGAGCCTAGCGGGTTACAATGAGCAGTTCTTC. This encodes CASSESLAGYNEQFF.

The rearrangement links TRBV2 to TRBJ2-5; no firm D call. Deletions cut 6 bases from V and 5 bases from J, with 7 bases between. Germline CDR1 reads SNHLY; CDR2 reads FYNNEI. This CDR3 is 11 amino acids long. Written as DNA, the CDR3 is TGTGCCAGCAGGATCAGGGAGACCCAGTACTTC. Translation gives CASRIRETQYF.

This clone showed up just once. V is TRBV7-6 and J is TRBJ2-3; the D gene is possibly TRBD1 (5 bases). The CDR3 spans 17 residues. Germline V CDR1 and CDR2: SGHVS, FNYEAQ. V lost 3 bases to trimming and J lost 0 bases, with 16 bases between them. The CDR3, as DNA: TGTGCCAGCAGCTTTCTCGACAGCCTCTCCAGCACAGATACGCAGTATTTT. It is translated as CASSFLDSLSSTDTQYF.

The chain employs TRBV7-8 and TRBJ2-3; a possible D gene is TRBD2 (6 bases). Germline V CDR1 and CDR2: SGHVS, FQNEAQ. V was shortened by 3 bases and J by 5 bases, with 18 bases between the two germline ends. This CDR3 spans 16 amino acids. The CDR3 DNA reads TGTGCCAGCAGCTTGAACCGGGACTTTTCAATAGATACGCAGTATTTT. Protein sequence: CASSLNRDFSIDTQYF.

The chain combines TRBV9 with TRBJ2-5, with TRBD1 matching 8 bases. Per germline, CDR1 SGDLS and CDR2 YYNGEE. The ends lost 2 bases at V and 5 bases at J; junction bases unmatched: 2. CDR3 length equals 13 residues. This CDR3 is CASSVGQGETQYF. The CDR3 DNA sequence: TGTGCCAGCAGCGTCGGACAGGGTGAGACCCAGTACTTC. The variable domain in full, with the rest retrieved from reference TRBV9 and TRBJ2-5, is DSGVTQTPKHLITATGQRVTLRCSPRSGDLSVYWYQQSLDQGLQFLIQYYNGEERAKGNILERFSAQQFPDLHSELNLSSLELGDSALYFCASSVGQGETQYFGPGTRLLVL.

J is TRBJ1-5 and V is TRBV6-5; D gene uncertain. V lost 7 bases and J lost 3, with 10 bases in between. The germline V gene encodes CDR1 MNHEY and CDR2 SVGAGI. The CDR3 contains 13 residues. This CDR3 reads CASKAQANQPQHF. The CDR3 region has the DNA TGTGCCAGCAAGGCGCAGGCCAATCAGCCCCAGCATTTT.

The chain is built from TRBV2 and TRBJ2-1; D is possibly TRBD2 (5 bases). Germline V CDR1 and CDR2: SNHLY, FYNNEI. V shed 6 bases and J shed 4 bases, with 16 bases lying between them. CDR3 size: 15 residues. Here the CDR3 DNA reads TGTGCCAGCAGGTTATCGAGCGGCGATTACAATGAGCAGTTCTTC. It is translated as CASRLSSGDYNEQFF.

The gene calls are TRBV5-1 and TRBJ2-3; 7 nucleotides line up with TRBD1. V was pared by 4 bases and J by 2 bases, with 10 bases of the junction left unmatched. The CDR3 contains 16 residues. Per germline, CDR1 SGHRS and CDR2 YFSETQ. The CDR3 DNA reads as TGCGCCAGCAGCCCCTTTAGGGGGCCTCCCACAGATACGCAGTATTTT. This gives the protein CASSPFRGPPTDTQYF. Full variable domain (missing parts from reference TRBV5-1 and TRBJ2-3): KAGVTQTPRYLIKTRGQQVTLSCSPISGHRSVSWYQQTPGQGLQFLFEYFSETQRNKGNFPGRFSGRQFSNSRSEMNVSTLELGDSALYLCASSPFRGPPTDTQYFGPGTRLTVL.

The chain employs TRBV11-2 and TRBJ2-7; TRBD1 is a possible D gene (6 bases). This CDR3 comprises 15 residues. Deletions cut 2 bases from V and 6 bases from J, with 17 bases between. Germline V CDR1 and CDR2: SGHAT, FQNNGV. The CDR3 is CASSLKATGNGEQYF. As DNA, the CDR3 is TGTGCCAGCAGCTTAAAAGCCACAGGGAACGGCGAGCAGTACTTC. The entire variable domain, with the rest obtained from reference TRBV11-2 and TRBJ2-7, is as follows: EAGVAQSPRYKIIEKRQSVAFWCNPISGHATLYWYQQILGQGPKLLIQFQNNGVVDDSQLPKDRFSAERLKGVDSTLKIQPAKLEDSAVYLCASSLKATGNGEQYFGPGTRLTVT.

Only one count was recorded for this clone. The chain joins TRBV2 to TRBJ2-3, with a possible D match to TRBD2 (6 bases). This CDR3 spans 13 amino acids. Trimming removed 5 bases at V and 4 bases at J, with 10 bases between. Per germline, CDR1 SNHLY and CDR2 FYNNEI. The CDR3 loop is CASSFGGSDTQYF. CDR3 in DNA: TGTGCCAGCAGTTTCGGGGGTTCAGATACGCAGTATTTT. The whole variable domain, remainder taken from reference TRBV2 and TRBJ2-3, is EPEVTQTPSHQVTQMGQEVILRCVPISNHLYFYWYRQILGQKVEFLVSFYNNEISEKSEIFDDQFSVERPDGSNFTLKIRSTKLEDSAMYFCASSFGGSDTQYFGPGTRLTVL.

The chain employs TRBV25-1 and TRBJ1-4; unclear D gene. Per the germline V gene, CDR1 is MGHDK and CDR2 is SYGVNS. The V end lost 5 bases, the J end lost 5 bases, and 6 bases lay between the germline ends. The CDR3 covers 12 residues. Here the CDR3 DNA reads TGTGCCAGCAGTTTAACAAATGAAAAACTGTTTTTT. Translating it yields CASSLTNEKLFF.

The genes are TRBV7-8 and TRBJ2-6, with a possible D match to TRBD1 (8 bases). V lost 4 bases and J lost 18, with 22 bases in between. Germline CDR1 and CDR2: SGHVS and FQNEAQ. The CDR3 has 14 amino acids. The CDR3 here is CASSSGGTGTIGTF. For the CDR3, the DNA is TGTGCCAGCAGCTCCGGGGGGACAGGTACTATCGGGACTTTC.

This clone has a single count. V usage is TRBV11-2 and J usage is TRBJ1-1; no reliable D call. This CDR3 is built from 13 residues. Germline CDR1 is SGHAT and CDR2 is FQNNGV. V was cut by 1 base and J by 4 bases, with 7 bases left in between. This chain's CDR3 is CASSLVSGTEAFF. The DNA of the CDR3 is TGTGCCAGCAGCTTAGTGAGCGGCACTGAAGCTTTCTTT.

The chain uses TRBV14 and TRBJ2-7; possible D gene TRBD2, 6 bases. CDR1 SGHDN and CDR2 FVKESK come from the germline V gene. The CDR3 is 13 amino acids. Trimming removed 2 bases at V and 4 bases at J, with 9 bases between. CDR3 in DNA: TGTGCCAGCAGCCAACCAGGGAGGTACGAGCAGTACTTC. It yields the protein CASSQPGRYEQYF.

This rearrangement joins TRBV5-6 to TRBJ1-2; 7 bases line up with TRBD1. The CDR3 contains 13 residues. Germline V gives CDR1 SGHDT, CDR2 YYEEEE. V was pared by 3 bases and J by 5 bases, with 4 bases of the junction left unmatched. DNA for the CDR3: TGTGCCAGCAGCTCCCCGACAGGGTATGGCTACACCTTC. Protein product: CASSSPTGYGYTF.

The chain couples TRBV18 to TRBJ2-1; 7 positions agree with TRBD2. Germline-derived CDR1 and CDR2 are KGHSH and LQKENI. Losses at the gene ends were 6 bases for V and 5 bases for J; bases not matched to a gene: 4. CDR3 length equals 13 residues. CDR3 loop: CASSPGLNNEQFF. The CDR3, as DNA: TGTGCCAGCTCTCCGGGACTAAACAATGAGCAGTTCTTC.

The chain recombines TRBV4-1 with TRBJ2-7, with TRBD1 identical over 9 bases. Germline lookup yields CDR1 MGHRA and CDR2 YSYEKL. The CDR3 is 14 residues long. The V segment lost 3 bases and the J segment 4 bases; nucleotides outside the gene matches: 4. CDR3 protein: CASSHPGQGYEQYF. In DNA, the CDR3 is TGCGCCAGCAGCCACCCGGGACAGGGTTACGAGCAGTACTTC.

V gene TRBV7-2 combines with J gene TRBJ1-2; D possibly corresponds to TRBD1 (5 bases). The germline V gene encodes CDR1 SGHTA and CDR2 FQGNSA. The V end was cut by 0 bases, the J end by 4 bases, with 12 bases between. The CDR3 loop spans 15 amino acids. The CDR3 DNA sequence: TGTGCCAGCAGCTTAGCGCCGGGGGGGGTCTATGGCTACACCTTC. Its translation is CASSLAPGGVYGYTF.